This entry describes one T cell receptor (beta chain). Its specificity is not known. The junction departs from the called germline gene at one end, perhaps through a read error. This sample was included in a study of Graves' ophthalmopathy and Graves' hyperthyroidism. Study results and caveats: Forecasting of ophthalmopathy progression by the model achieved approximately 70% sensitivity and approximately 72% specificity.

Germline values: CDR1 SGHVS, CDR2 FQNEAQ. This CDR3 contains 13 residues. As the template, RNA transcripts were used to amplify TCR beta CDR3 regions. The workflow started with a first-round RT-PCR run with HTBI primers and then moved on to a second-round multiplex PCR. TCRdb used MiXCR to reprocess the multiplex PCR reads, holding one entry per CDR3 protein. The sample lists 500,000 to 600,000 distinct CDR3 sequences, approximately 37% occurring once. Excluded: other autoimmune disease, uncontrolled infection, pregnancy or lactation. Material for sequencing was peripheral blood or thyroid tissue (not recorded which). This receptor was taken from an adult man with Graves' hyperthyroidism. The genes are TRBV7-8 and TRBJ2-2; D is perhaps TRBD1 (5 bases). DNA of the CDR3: TGCGCCGGCGCAGGGCCTCACACCGGGGAGCTGTTTTTT. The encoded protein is CAGAGPHTGELFF.